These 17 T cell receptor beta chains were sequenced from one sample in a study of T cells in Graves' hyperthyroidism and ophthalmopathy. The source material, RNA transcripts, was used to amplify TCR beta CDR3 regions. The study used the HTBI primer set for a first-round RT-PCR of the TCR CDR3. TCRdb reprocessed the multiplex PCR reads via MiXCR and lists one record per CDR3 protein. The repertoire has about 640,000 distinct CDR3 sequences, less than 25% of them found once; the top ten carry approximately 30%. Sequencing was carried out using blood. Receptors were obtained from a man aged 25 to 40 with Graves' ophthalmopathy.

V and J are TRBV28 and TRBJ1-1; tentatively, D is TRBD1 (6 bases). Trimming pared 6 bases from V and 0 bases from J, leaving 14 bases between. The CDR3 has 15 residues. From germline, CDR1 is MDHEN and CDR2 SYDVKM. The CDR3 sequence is CASRWDTGMNTEAFF. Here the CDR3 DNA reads TGTGCCAGCAGGTGGGACACCGGAATGAACACTGAAGCTTTCTTT.

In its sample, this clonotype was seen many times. CDR3 protein: CASSLSGQGQETQYF. CDR3 nucleotides: TGTGCCAGCAGTTTATCGGGACAGGGCCAAGAGACCCAGTACTTC. V gene TRBV28 combines with J gene TRBJ2-5, with 9 bases identical to TRBD1. V trimming: 1 base; J trimming: 1 base; junction bases outside the gene matches: 1. Germline values: CDR1 MDHEN, CDR2 SYDVKM. The CDR3 is 15 residues long. Full variable domain (remainder filled in from reference TRBV28 and TRBJ2-5): DVKVTQSSRYLVKRTGEKVFLECVQDMDHENMFWYRQDPGLGLRLIYFSYDVKMKEKGDIPEGYSVSREKKERFSLILESASTNQTSMYLCASSLSGQGQETQYFGPGTRLLVL.

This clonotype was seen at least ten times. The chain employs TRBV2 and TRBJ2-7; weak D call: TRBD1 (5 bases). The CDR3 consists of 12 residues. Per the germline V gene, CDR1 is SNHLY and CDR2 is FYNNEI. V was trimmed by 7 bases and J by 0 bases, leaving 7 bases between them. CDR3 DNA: TGTGCCAGCACAGACAGCTCCTACGAGCAGTACTTC. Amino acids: CASTDSSYEQYF.

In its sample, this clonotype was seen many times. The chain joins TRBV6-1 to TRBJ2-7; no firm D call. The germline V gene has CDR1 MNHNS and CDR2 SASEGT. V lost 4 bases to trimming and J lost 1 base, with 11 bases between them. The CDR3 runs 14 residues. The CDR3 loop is CASSGRHGSYEQYF. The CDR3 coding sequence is TGTGCCAGCAGTGGCCGACATGGTTCCTACGAGCAGTACTTC.

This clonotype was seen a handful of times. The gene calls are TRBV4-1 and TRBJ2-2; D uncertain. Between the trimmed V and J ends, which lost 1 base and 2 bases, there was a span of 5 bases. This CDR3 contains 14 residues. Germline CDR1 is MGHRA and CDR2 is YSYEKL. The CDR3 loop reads CASSQGTNTGELFF. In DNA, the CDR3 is TGCGCCAGCAGCCAAGGGACCAACACCGGGGAGCTGTTTTTT.

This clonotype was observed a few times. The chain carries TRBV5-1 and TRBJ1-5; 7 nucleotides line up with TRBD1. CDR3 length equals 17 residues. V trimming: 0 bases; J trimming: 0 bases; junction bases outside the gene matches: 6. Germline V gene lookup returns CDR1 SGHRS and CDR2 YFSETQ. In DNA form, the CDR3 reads TGCGCCAGCAGCTTGGAACCAGGGGGAACTAGCAATCAGCCCCAGCATTTT. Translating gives CASSLEPGGTSNQPQHF.

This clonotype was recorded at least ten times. The CDR3 sequence is CASSSGPGEIAKNIQYF. The CDR3 DNA is TGTGCCAGCAGTTCCGGACCGGGAGAGATAGCCAAAAACATTCAGTACTTC. The V gene is TRBV28, the J gene TRBJ2-4, with a weak D call TRBD2 (6 bases). The CDR3 is 17 residues long. V gave up 4 bases and J gave up 0 bases, with 16 bases separating them. Germline V gene sequence: CDR1 MDHEN, CDR2 SYDVKM.

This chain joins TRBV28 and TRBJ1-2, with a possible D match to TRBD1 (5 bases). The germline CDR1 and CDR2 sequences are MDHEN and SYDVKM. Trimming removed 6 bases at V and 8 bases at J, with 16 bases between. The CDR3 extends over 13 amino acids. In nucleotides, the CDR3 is TGTGCCAGCAGCGTGGACATTTTGGGGGGCTACACCTTC. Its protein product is CASSVDILGGYTF.

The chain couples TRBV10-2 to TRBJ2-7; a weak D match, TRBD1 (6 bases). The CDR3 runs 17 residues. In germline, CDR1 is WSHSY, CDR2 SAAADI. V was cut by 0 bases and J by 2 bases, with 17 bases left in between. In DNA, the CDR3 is TGCGCCAGCAGTGAGTCGTCGCAGGGGTGGACCCCCTACGAGCAGTACTTC. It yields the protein CASSESSQGWTPYEQYF.

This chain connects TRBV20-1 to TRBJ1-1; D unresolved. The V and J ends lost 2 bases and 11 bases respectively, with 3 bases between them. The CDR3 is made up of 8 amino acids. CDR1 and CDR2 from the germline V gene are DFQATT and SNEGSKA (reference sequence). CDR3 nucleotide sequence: TGCAGTGCTAGAAACGCTTTCTTT. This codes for CSARNAFF.

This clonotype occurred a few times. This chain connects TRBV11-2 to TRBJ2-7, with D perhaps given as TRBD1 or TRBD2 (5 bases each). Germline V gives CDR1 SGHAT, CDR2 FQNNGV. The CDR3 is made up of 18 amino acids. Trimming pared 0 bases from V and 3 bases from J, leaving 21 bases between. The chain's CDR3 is CASSLDRVGTGRGYEQYF. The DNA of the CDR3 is TGTGCCAGCAGCTTAGATCGGGTCGGGACGGGACGAGGCTACGAGCAGTACTTC. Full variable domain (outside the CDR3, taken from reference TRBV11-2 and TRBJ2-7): EAGVAQSPRYKIIEKRQSVAFWCNPISGHATLYWYQQILGQGPKLLIQFQNNGVVDDSQLPKDRFSAERLKGVDSTLKIQPAKLEDSAVYLCASSLDRVGTGRGYEQYFGPGTRLTVT.

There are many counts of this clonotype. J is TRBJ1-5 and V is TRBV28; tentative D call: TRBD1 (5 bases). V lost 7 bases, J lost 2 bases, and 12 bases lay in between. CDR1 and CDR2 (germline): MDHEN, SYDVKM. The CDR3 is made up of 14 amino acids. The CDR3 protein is CASTQGGGNQPQHF. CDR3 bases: TGTGCCAGCACGCAGGGAGGTGGCAATCAGCCCCAGCATTTT.

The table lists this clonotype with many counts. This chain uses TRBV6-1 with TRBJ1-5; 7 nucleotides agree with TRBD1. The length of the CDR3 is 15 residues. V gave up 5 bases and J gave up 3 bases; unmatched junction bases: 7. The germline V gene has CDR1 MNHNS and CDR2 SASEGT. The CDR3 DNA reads TGTGCCAGCAGTTTAACAGGGACAGACAATCAGCCCCAGCATTTT. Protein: CASSLTGTDNQPQHF.

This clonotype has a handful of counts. The chain's CDR3 is CSVQGRLDKNIQYF. The DNA for the CDR3 is TGCAGCGTCCAGGGGCGGCTAGACAAAAACATTCAGTACTTC. J is TRBJ2-4 and V is TRBV29-1; a weak D match, TRBD1 (6 bases). Germline assignment: CDR1 SQVTM and CDR2 ANQGSEA. This CDR3 is 14 amino acids long. V was clipped by 6 bases and J by 3 bases, with 15 bases between them.

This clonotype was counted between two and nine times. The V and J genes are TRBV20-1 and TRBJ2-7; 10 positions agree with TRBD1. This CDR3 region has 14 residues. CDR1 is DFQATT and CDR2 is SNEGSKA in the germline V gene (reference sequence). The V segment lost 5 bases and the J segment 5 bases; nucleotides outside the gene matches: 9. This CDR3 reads CSAAYGTGDNEQYF. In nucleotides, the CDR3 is TGCAGTGCTGCATACGGGACAGGGGACAACGAGCAGTACTTC.

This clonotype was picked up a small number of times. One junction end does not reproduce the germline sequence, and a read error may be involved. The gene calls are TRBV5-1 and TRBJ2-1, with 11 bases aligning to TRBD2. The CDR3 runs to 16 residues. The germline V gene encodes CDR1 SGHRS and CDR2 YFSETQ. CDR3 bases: TGCGCCAGCAGCTTAACTAGCGGGGGTACCTACAATGAGCAGCTCTTC. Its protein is CASSLTSGGTYNEQLF.

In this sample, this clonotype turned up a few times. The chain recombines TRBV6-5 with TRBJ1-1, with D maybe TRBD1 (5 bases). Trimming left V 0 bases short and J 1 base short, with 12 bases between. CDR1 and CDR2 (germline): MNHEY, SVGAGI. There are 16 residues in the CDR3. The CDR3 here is CASSYSNPGRNTEAFF. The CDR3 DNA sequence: TGTGCCAGCAGTTACTCGAATCCAGGGAGGAACACTGAAGCTTTCTTT.